Listed here are 17 T cell receptor beta chains from one sample, sequenced in a study of Ad26.COV2.S vaccination and SARS-CoV-2 variants. The treatment was: some 20 received Ad26.COV2.S at low or high dose, single or two shots; about 5 received placebo; per-sample allocation not given. The investigators took samples on day 63 after the first vaccine or placebo injection. The method was immunoSEQ multiplex PCR; TCRdb's version includes in-frame clones alone and lacks a portion of them. Among about 390,000 clones listed, less than 90% were seen once. This specimen was peripheral blood, taken in a trial of Ad26.COV2.S vaccine versus placebo. The receptors were gathered from a person between 18 and 65 years old who received the Ad26.COV2.S COVID-19 vaccine or a placebo.

This sequence joins TRBV5-4 and TRBJ2-4; D is unclear. The CDR3 totals 14 residues. CDR1 SGHNT and CDR2 YYREEE come from the germline V gene (reference sequence). V lost 2 bases to trimming and J lost 0 bases, with 6 bases between them. CDR3 nucleotides: TGTGCCAGCAGCTTTGGGGAAGCCAAAAACATTCAGTACTTC. This codes for CASSFGEAKNIQYF.

In the case of this clone: Other DNA sequences in this specimen translate into the identical CDR3. DNA of the CDR3: TGTGCCAGCAGTGAGTCAGGGGGACCCTACAATGAGCAGTTCTTC. It specifies CASSESGGPYNEQFF. The chain is built from TRBV2 and TRBJ2-1; TRBD1 matches at 7 bases. Germline V gives CDR1 SNHLY, CDR2 FYNNEI. The CDR3 covers 15 residues. J was trimmed by 2 bases and V by 3 bases; bases with no gene match: 4.

V usage is TRBV19 and J usage is TRBJ1-2, with a weak D call TRBD1 (6 bases). The V gene lost 1 base and the J gene lost 5 bases, with 11 bases spanning the gap. CDR3 length: 14 residues. Germline assignment: CDR1 LNHDA and CDR2 SQIVND (reference sequence). CDR3 in DNA: TGTGCCAGTAGTATAGGTCAGGGGATTTATGGCTACACCTTC. This encodes CASSIGQGIYGYTF.

This chain links TRBV6-5 with TRBJ1-2; TRBD1 might be the D (6 bases). CDR3 length: 11 amino acids. V gave up 5 bases and J gave up 6 bases, with 7 bases separating them. Germline CDR1 is MNHEY and CDR2 is SVGAGI. The CDR3 region is CASSRTDGYTF. The CDR3, as DNA: TGTGCCAGCAGTCGGACAGATGGCTACACCTTC.

The chain recombines TRBV6-6 with TRBJ2-2; D unclear. Germline V lookup: CDR1 MNHNY, CDR2 SVGAGI (reference sequence). Trimming removed 8 bases from V and 2 bases from J, with 15 bases in between. The CDR3 totals 15 residues. The CDR3 loop reads CASESSTENTGELFF. CDR3 coding DNA: TGTGCCAGCGAAAGTTCTACAGAAAACACCGGGGAGCTGTTTTTT.

The chain employs TRBV2 and TRBJ1-2, with D maybe TRBD1 (5 bases). Germline assignment: CDR1 SNHLY and CDR2 FYNNEI. The CDR3 length is 17 residues. Trimming removed 6 bases from V and 3 bases from J, with 23 bases in between. The CDR3 region has the DNA TGTGCCAGCAGCAACCTATGGCAGGGTTCCTCCCACTATGGCTACACCTTC. It encodes CASSNLWQGSSHYGYTF. The full variable domain, in which reference TRBV2 and TRBJ1-2 provide the parts outside the CDR3, is EPEVTQTPSHQVTQMGQEVILRCVPISNHLYFYWYRQILGQKVEFLVSFYNNEISEKSEIFDDQFSVERPDGSNFTLKIRSTKLEDSAMYFCASSNLWQGSSHYGYTFGSGTRLTVV.

The chain joins TRBV19 to TRBJ1-1; maybe TRBD1 (5 bases). CDR3 length equals 15 residues. V lost 3 bases and J lost 3, with 14 bases in between. Germline CDR1 LNHDA, CDR2 SQIVND (reference sequence). The CDR3 loop reads CASSIRGGLYTEAFF. In DNA, the CDR3 is TGTGCCAGTAGTATCCGGGGGGGACTGTACACTGAAGCTTTCTTT.

The chain links TRBV12-3 or TRBV12-4 to TRBJ2-5; D unclear. The V end lost 5 bases, the J end lost 1 base, and 2 bases lay between the germline ends. This CDR3 region has 11 residues. The CDR3, as DNA: TGTGCCAGCAGTGTCCAAGAGACCCAGTACTTC. This sequence encodes CASSVQETQYF.

V and J are TRBV13 and TRBJ2-2, with a tentative D call TRBD1 (5 bases). Germline V gives CDR1 PRHDT, CDR2 FYEKMQ (reference sequence). The CDR3 consists of 15 residues. With 6 bases removed from V and 0 bases from J, the gap between germline ends came to 11 bases. CDR3 DNA: TGTGCCAGCAGGAGGACAACTGCGAACACCGGGGAGCTGTTTTTT. Its translation is CASRRTTANTGELFF.

This clone was picked up one time. The chain carries TRBV9 and TRBJ2-3; D is ambiguous. CDR3 size: 16 residues. CDR1 and CDR2 (germline): SGDLS, YYNGEE. V lost 1 base and J lost 4, with 16 bases in between. The CDR3 region is CASSVWNIVRADTQYF. The DNA of the CDR3 is TGTGCCAGCAGCGTATGGAACATAGTTCGGGCAGATACGCAGTATTTT.

In regard to this clone: Other nucleotide sequences from this sample produce the same CDR3. The chain is built from TRBV7-9 and TRBJ1-6, with D possibly TRBD1 on 5 matching bases. Trimming removed 0 bases from V and 9 bases from J, with 6 bases in between. CDR3 length: 13 amino acids. Germline values: CDR1 SEHNR, CDR2 FQNEAQ (reference sequence). The CDR3 loop is CASSLARGSPLHF. The CDR3 nucleotides are TGTGCCAGCAGCTTAGCGAGGGGTTCACCCCTCCACTTT.

This sequence joins TRBV29-1 and TRBJ1-1; maybe TRBD1 (5 bases). Germline V gene sequence: CDR1 SQVTM, CDR2 ANQGSEA. Trimming took 3 bases from V and 10 from J, leaving 12 bases between them. The CDR3 spans 11 residues. The CDR3 reads CSVEVGGRAFF. The CDR3 region has the DNA TGCAGCGTTGAGGTGGGGGGAAGAGCTTTCTTT.

This clone was found once. The J gene is TRBJ2-7, the V gene TRBV4-1, with a tentative D call TRBD2 (5 bases). Trimming shortened V by 0 bases and J by 4 bases, and 7 bases separated the two germline ends. Germline lookup yields CDR1 MGHRA and CDR2 YSYEKL. The length of the CDR3 is 13 residues. The CDR3 DNA is TGCGCCAGCAGCCAAGAATCGGGGTACGAGCAGTACTTC. Its protein is CASSQESGYEQYF.

J is TRBJ1-1 and V is TRBV6-1; D is undetermined. The germline V and J ends were trimmed by 3 bases and 7 bases, with 12 bases remaining between them. The CDR3 is made up of 13 amino acids. Germline lookup yields CDR1 MNHNS and CDR2 SASEGT. CDR3 residues: CASSDPGRDEAFF. The DNA for the CDR3 is TGTGCCAGCAGTGATCCAGGACGAGATGAAGCTTTCTTT.

The CDR3 sequence is CASSFSLLSTDTQYF. CDR3 bases: TGTGCCAGCAGCTTTTCACTACTTAGCACAGATACGCAGTATTTT. The chain links TRBV7-2 to TRBJ2-3; D is unresolved. The length of the CDR3 is 15 residues. Germline V lookup: CDR1 SGHTA, CDR2 FQGNSA. V shed 3 bases and J shed 0 bases, with 10 bases lying between them.

The rearrangement uses TRBV5-1 and TRBJ2-7; D could derive from TRBD1 or TRBD2 (5 bases each). The CDR3 has 15 residues. The V end lost 4 bases, the J end lost 2 bases, and 16 bases lay between the germline ends. Germline CDR1 reads SGHRS; CDR2 reads YFSETQ. The chain's CDR3 is CASSQGTEPTYEQYF. CDR3 DNA: TGCGCCAGCAGCCAAGGGACGGAACCCACCTACGAGCAGTACTTC.

V gene TRBV5-5 combines with J gene TRBJ2-3; D is undetermined. Germline V gives CDR1 SGHKS, CDR2 YYEKEE (reference sequence). Trimming stripped 1 base from V and 5 bases from J, with 8 bases between. The CDR3 is 13 amino acids. This CDR3 is CASSLNSIDTQYF. CDR3 coding DNA: TGTGCCAGCAGCTTGAATAGTATAGATACGCAGTATTTT. Based on the CDR3 plus reference TRBV5-5 and TRBJ2-3, the full variable domain is DAGVTQSPTHLIKTRGQQVTLRCSPISGHKSVSWYQQVLGQGPQFIFQYYEKEERGRGNFPDRFSARQFPNYSSELNVNALLLGDSALYLCASSLNSIDTQYFGPGTRLTVL.